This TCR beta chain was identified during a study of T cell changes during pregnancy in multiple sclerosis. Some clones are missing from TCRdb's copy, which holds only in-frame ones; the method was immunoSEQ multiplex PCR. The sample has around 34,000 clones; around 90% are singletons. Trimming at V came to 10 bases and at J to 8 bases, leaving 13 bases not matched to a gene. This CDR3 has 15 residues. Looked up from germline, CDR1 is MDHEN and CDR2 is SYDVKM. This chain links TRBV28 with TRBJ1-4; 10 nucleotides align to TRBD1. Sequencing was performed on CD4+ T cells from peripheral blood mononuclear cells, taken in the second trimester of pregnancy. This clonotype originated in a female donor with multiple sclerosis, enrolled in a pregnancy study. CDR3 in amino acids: CATQGIGQGGEKLFF. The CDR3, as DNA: TGTGCCACCCAGGGGATAGGACAGGGGGGGGAAAAACTGTTTTTT.